A selection of T cell receptor beta chains follows, all from one sample in a study of shared clonotypes between healthy human individuals. Sequencing used immunoSEQ multiplex PCR; TCRdb keeps in-frame clones, though not all of them. The repertoire holds 2,500,000 or so clones, with 90% to 95% as singletons. Material: naive CD4+ T cells from PBMCs. All receptors derive from a man aged 18 to 30 in good health. Some clones in this sample may be carry-over from other donors' samples. Each CDR3 is given with its conserved first and last residue. The D gene is left open where the match is weak. Some rows mark clone size as missing; the rest say once, few, many or name a class of expanded clone.

D gene | J gene | V gene | clone size | CDR3 protein | CDR3 DNA
. | TRBJ2-3 | TRBV9 | . | CASSPVLNTDTQYF | TGTGCCAGCAGCCCGGTCCTTAACACAGATACGCAGTATTTT
TRBD2 | TRBJ2-3 | TRBV4-3 | . | CASSQDLAGGSDTQYF | TGCGCCAGCAGCCAAGATCTAGCGGGAGGCTCAGATACGCAGTATTTT
TRBD2 | TRBJ2-1 | TRBV7-6 | . | CASRLSGISYNEQFF | TGTGCCAGCAGACTTAGCGGGATCTCCTACAATGAGCAGTTCTTC
. | TRBJ2-7 | TRBV28 | once | CASSWNRDEQYF | TGTGCCAGTAGCTGGAACAGGGACGAGCAGTACTTC
TRBD2 | TRBJ2-3 | TRBV7-2 | . | CASSSRGTSGRSTDTQYF | TGTGCCAGCAGCTCCCGTGGGACTAGCGGGAGGAGCACAGATACGCAGTATTTT
TRBD2 | TRBJ2-7 | TRBV30 | . | CALPTSGMDSSYEQYF | TGTGCCTTGCCGACTAGCGGGATGGACTCATCCTACGAGCAGTACTTC
TRBD2 | TRBJ2-3 | TRBV11-2 | . | CASSLVGSGYTDTQYF | TGTGCCAGCAGCTTAGTTGGTAGCGGGTATACAGATACGCAGTATTTT
TRBD2 | TRBJ2-1 | TRBV7-6 | . | CASSHGGSGRGNNEQFF | TGTGCCAGCAGCCACGGGGGTAGCGGGAGAGGAAACAATGAGCAGTTCTTC
. | TRBJ2-3 | TRBV7-3 | . | CASSFAASDTQYF | TGTGCCAGCAGCTTTGCGGCTAGCGATACGCAGTATTTT
. | TRBJ2-3 | TRBV5-1 | . | CASSFHYTDTQYF | TGCGCCAGCAGCTTTCATTATACAGATACGCAGTATTTT
. | TRBJ2-7 | TRBV28 | . | CASSPTPGAEQYF | TGTGCCAGCAGTCCCACCCCCGGGGCCGAGCAGTACTTC
. | TRBJ2-1 | TRBV30 | once | CAWSVWGAFNEQFF | TGTGCCTGGAGTGTGTGGGGCGCGTTCAATGAGCAGTTCTTC
. | TRBJ2-2 | TRBV29-1 | . | CSVPGTPRTGELFF | TGCAGCGTGCCCGGGACTCCCCGCACCGGGGAGCTGTTTTTT
. | TRBJ2-5 | TRBV27 | . | CASSFSGRGRSQYF | TGTGCCAGCAGTTTCTCAGGCAGGGGTCGTTCCCAGTACTTC
. | TRBJ2-2 | TRBV7-9 | . | CASSKRTGNTGELFF | TGTGCCAGCAGCAAGCGGACTGGAAATACCGGGGAGCTGTTTTTT
. | TRBJ2-1 | TRBV5-8 | . | CASSYGQYNEQFF | TGTGCCAGCAGCTACGGACAGTACAATGAGCAGTTCTTC
. | TRBJ2-1 | TRBV5-1 | . | CASSSVDQSSYNEQFF | TGCGCCAGCAGCTCTGTCGATCAGAGCTCCTACAATGAGCAGTTCTTC
. | TRBJ2-1 | TRBV5-1 | . | CASSSRGTNEQFF | TGCGCCAGCAGCAGTAGGGGGACCAATGAGCAGTTCTTC
TRBD1 | TRBJ1-5 | TRBV11-2 | . | CASSFDRGLPPQHF | TGTGCCAGCAGCTTTGACAGGGGGCTCCCGCCCCAGCATTTT
TRBD1 | TRBJ1-5 | TRBV27 | . | CASSLGQGVNQPQHF | TGTGCCAGCAGTTTAGGGCAGGGGGTTAATCAGCCCCAGCATTTT
. | TRBJ2-3 | TRBV12-5 | . | CASGPGLRTDTQYF | TGTGCTAGTGGCCCCGGGCTCCGAACAGATACGCAGTATTTT
. | TRBJ1-4 | TRBV7-2 | . | CASSPTAPNEKLFF | TGTGCCAGCAGTCCCACGGCCCCTAATGAAAAACTGTTTTTT
. | TRBJ1-4 | TRBV5-1 | . | CASSLAPEAGNEKLFF | TGCGCCAGCAGCTTGGCCCCCGAAGCCGGGAACGAAAAACTGTTTTTT
TRBD2 | TRBJ2-3 | TRBV5-4 | . | CASSGLEPFRAQYF | TGTGCCAGCAGCGGACTAGAGCCCTTTAGAGCGCAGTATTTT
TRBD2 | TRBJ2-5 | TRBV5-1 | . | CASRLGLAGVAETQYF | TGCGCCAGCAGATTGGGACTAGCGGGAGTCGCGGAGACCCAGTACTTC
. | TRBJ1-1 | TRBV5-1 | . | CASSWAGARRQGTEAFF | TGCGCCAGCAGCTGGGCCGGGGCGCGGCGTCAAGGCACTGAAGCTTTCTTT
. | TRBJ2-1 | TRBV2 | . | CATTPGGSNEQFF | TGTGCCACTACCCCAGGGGGGTCCAATGAGCAGTTCTTC
. | TRBJ1-4 | TRBV11-2 | . | CASSSLYSNEKLFF | TGTGCCAGCAGCTCCCTTTACAGCAATGAAAAACTGTTTTTT
. | TRBJ2-7 | TRBV28 | . | CASSSPGSGSSYEQYF | TGTGCCAGCAGTTCTCCGGGTAGCGGAAGCTCCTACGAGCAGTACTTC
. | TRBJ1-2 | TRBV10-1 | . | CASSESRGGSTSFF | TGCGCCAGCAGTGAGTCGAGGGGAGGGTCGACCTCTTTCTTC
. | TRBJ1-5 | TRBV10-3 | . | CAIGGGGDQPQHF | TGTGCCATCGGCGGCGGGGGTGATCAGCCCCAGCATTTT
TRBD2 | TRBJ2-1 | TRBV19 | . | CASSIPASGYNEQFF | TGTGCCAGTAGTATTCCGGCTAGCGGTTACAATGAGCAGTTCTTC
. | TRBJ1-2 | TRBV7-8 | . | CASSLAMEYGYTF | TGTGCCAGCAGCTTAGCGATGGAATATGGCTACACCTTC
. | TRBJ2-5 | TRBV12-5 | once | CASGLPGQTQYF | TGTGCTAGTGGTTTGCCCGGCCAGACCCAGTACTTC
. | TRBJ2-5 | TRBV2 | . | CASREDGYQETQYF | TGTGCCAGCAGAGAGGACGGATACCAAGAGACCCAGTACTTC
TRBD2 | TRBJ2-1 | TRBV5-6 | . | CASSLDPSGTYNEQFF | TGTGCCAGCAGCTTGGATCCCAGCGGGACTTACAATGAGCAGTTCTTC
. | TRBJ2-7 | TRBV6-5 | . | CASRRQLPYEQYF | TGTGCCAGCAGAAGACAGCTGCCCTACGAGCAGTACTTC
. | TRBJ2-2 | TRBV6-6 | . | CASSYPSPGELFF | TGTGCCAGCAGTTACCCCTCCCCCGGGGAGCTGTTTTTT
TRBD2 | TRBJ2-5 | TRBV5-1 | . | CASSSRTSGHQETQYF | TGCGCCAGCAGCTCCCGGACTAGCGGGCACCAAGAGACCCAGTACTTC
. | TRBJ1-1 | TRBV28 | . | CASSFRGGTEAFF | TGTGCCAGCAGTTTTCGAGGGGGCACTGAAGCTTTCTTT
. | TRBJ1-5 | TRBV7-9 | . | CASSFSDQPQHF | TGTGCCAGCAGCTTTTCGGATCAGCCCCAGCATTTT
TRBD1 | TRBJ2-3 | TRBV2 | . | CARPGQGSRGLISTDTQYF | TGTGCCAGACCTGGACAGGGGTCCCGTGGACTGATTTCGACAGATACGCAGTATTTT
. | TRBJ1-2 | TRBV6-1 | . | CASNRGRDGNYGYTF | TGTGCCAGCAACCGAGGCAGGGACGGGAACTATGGCTACACCTTC
TRBD1 | TRBJ1-2 | TRBV19 | . | CASSSTGIRSYGYTF | TGTGCCAGTAGTTCGACAGGGATTCGGAGCTATGGCTACACCTTC
. | TRBJ2-7 | TRBV9 | . | CASSVGGAGGEQYF | TGTGCCAGCAGCGTAGGAGGGGCCGGAGGCGAGCAGTACTTC
. | TRBJ2-3 | TRBV5-4 | . | CASSARVADTQYF | TGTGCCAGCAGCGCGAGGGTGGCAGATACGCAGTATTTT
TRBD1 | TRBJ2-7 | TRBV10-3 | . | CAITDRENYEQYF | TGTGCCATTACGGACAGGGAAAACTACGAGCAGTACTTC
. | TRBJ1-2 | TRBV5-1 | . | CASSLAYMGNEPYTF | TGCGCCAGCAGCTTGGCTTACATGGGAAATGAGCCCTACACCTTC
. | TRBJ2-2 | TRBV4-1 | . | CASSRQGGNTGELFF | TGCGCCAGCAGCCGGCAGGGGGGAAACACCGGGGAGCTGTTTTTT
TRBD1 | TRBJ1-4 | TRBV28 | . | CATLGQGATNWEKLFF | TGTGCCACCCTAGGACAGGGGGCCACCAATTGGGAAAAACTGTTTTTT
. | TRBJ2-2 | TRBV4-2 | . | CASSQDTGWSGELFF | TGTGCCAGCAGCCAAGACACAGGTTGGTCCGGGGAGCTGTTTTTT